A selection of T cell receptor beta chains follows, all from one sample in a study of beta chain features in type 1 diabetes. Assay: immunoSEQ multiplex PCR; the TCRdb copy retains only in-frame clones and omits some. Here the sample spans over 500,000 clones, less than 20% being singletons. The sample taken for sequencing was naive CD4+ T cells from blood. Receptors originate from a man between 18 and 35 years old in good health. Both conserved end residues are part of each CDR3. D genes are given only for firm matches. The listing skips clone size in some rows; elsewhere it reads once, few, many or a size class.

clone size,D gene,J gene,V gene,CDR3 DNA,CDR3 protein
few,NA,TRBJ1-1,TRBV7-2,TGTGCCAGCAGCTTAGCGGGGGCTTTCTTT,CASSLAGAFF
many,TRBD1,TRBJ2-7,TRBV14,TGTGCCAGCAGCCAAGATCTGGGACAGGGGCCCTACGAGCAGTACTTC,CASSQDLGQGPYEQYF
NA,NA,TRBJ1-3,TRBV7-9,TGTGCCAGCAGCTCGGCCCTCAACTCGGGAAACACCATATATTTT,CASSSALNSGNTIYF
few,NA,TRBJ1-4,TRBV9,TGTGCCAGCAGCGCGTCTTGGGGGCCAACTAATGAAAAACTGTTTTTT,CASSASWGPTNEKLFF
many,TRBD2,TRBJ2-3,TRBV14,TGTGCCACCAAAGCGGGATTCTGGACAGATACGCAGTATTTT,CATKAGFWTDTQYF
few,NA,TRBJ1-4,TRBV30,TGTGCCTGGAGTCCCTCCCGGACAGTTAATGAAAAACTGTTTTTT,CAWSPSRTVNEKLFF
NA,TRBD1,TRBJ2-1,TRBV2,TGTGCGGGACAGATATACAATGAGCAGTTCTTC,CAGQIYNEQFF
NA,NA,TRBJ2-1,TRBV25-1,TGTGCCAGCAGTGACCAAGGAGCCAGGGTCTACAATGAGCAGTTCTTC,CASSDQGARVYNEQFF
few,TRBD1,TRBJ2-7,TRBV11-1,TGTGCCAGCAGCTTAGGACCAGGGGGCTACGAGCAGTACTTC,CASSLGPGGYEQYF
once,NA,TRBJ2-5,TRBV20-1,TGCAGTGAGGGGCCGTGCCAGACCCAGTACTTC,CSEGPCQTQYF
NA,TRBD2,TRBJ2-3,TRBV5-1,TGCGCCAGCAGCCTATCCGGGCCCAGCGGGAGTGCCCCGATTGCGCAGTATTTT,CASSLSGPSGSAPIAQYF
NA,NA,TRBJ2-4,TRBV29-1,TGCAGCGCTCAGGGATTAGGGGACATTCAGTACTTC,CSAQGLGDIQYF
NA,TRBD1,TRBJ1-3,TRBV6-5,TGTGCCAGCGGACAGGGTAGAAACTCTGGAAACACCATATATTTT,CASGQGRNSGNTIYF
NA,NA,TRBJ1-1,TRBV7-2,TGTGCCAGCAGCTTAATTGCGGGACACGGCACTGAAGCTTTCTTT,CASSLIAGHGTEAFF
NA,NA,TRBJ1-6,TRBV6-6,TGTGCCAGCAGTTACCGATCCGGGGGGAATTCACCCCTCCACTTT,CASSYRSGGNSPLHF
few,TRBD1,TRBJ1-2,TRBV5-1,TGCGCCAGCAGCGCGGCCCGGGACAGGGGATCCTATGGCTACACCTTC,CASSAARDRGSYGYTF
NA,NA,TRBJ1-2,TRBV5-6,TGTGCCAGCAGCTTGCAGGGGCGGGACTATGGCTACACCTTC,CASSLQGRDYGYTF
few,TRBD2,TRBJ2-1,TRBV11-3,TGTGCCAGCAGGGGACTAGCACGGTCCTTCACCCCTCTTGAGCAGTTCTTC,CASRGLARSFTPLEQFF
NA,TRBD1,TRBJ2-4,TRBV11-2,TGTGCCAGCAGCTCGGGGACAGGGGCACAAGTAGCCAAAAACATTCAGTACTTC,CASSSGTGAQVAKNIQYF
NA,NA,TRBJ1-1,TRBV5-1,TGCGCCAGCAGCCTCGGGATGAACACTGAAGCTTTCTTT,CASSLGMNTEAFF
NA,NA,TRBJ1-2,TRBV28,TGTGCCAGCAGTTTATCGCCGGGGGGGCCCTATGGCTACACCTTC,CASSLSPGGPYGYTF
few,TRBD1,TRBJ1-1,TRBV14,TGTGCCAGCAGCCAAGGGACAGGGGGCCGGACTGAAGCTTTCTTT,CASSQGTGGRTEAFF
NA,NA,TRBJ1-2,TRBV6-5,TGTGCCAGCAGTTACGGGCGGGTCGGCGGCTACACCTTC,CASSYGRVGGYTF
NA,TRBD1,TRBJ2-1,TRBV19,TGTGCCAGTAGGGGCACCGGGACAGCCCGTTTGGATGAGCAGTTCTTC,CASRGTGTARLDEQFF
NA,NA,TRBJ2-5,TRBV7-3,TGTGCCAGCAGCTCCGGACTGGGGTTCCAAGAGACCCAGTACTTC,CASSSGLGFQETQYF
NA,NA,TRBJ1-1,TRBV5-1,TGCGCCAGCAGTTTGGGACCCCAAGCTTTCTTT,CASSLGPQAFF
few,NA,TRBJ2-2,TRBV7-7,TGTGCCAGCAGCTTAGCCCGCACCGGGGAGCTGTTTTTT,CASSLARTGELFF
few,NA,TRBJ1-2,TRBV5-4,TGTGCCAGCAGCTTGATCGACACTCTCTATGGCTACACCTTC,CASSLIDTLYGYTF
NA,TRBD2,TRBJ2-1,TRBV12-5,TGTGCTAGTGGTCCCCCGGCTAGCGGCTCCTACAATGAGCAGTTCTTC,CASGPPASGSYNEQFF
NA,NA,TRBJ2-1,TRBV5-1,TGCGCCAGCAGCTTGGGACCTGAGCAGTTCTTC,CASSLGPEQFF
few,NA,TRBJ2-7,TRBV6-5,TGTGCCAGCAGTTACGGCTGGACAGAATCCTACGAGCAGTACTTC,CASSYGWTESYEQYF
few,NA,TRBJ2-1,TRBV18,TGTGCCAGCTCACCTCTCGTTGGGTCCTACAATGAGCAGTTCTTC,CASSPLVGSYNEQFF
few,NA,TRBJ2-1,TRBV7-2,TGTGCCAGCAGCTTAGTTGGGCGGGACCCCAATGAGCAGTTCTTC,CASSLVGRDPNEQFF
NA,TRBD1,TRBJ2-1,TRBV7-3,TGTGCCAGCAGCTTAATTCCGGGACAGGGTGGAAATGAGCAGTTCTTC,CASSLIPGQGGNEQFF
few,NA,TRBJ2-5,TRBV15,TGTGCCACCAGCAGAGATCTCGCGGCCAGGTGGGGGGGCCGTCGAGAGACCCAGTACTTC,CATSRDLAARWGGRRETQYF
once,NA,TRBJ1-4,TRBV7-9,TGTGCCAGCAGCCCCGAGGGGAAGGCCAGCAAGGAAAAACTGTTTTTT,CASSPEGKASKEKLFF
NA,TRBD2,TRBJ2-3,TRBV4-3,TGCGCCAGCAGCCAAGCCCCCGGACTAGCGGGGACAAACACAGATACGCAGTATTTT,CASSQAPGLAGTNTDTQYF
NA,NA,TRBJ2-6,TRBV9,TGTGCCAGCAGCGTAGCCCCTTTGGGTAGTCTCTCTGGGGCCAACGTCCTGACTTTC,CASSVAPLGSLSGANVLTF
NA,NA,TRBJ2-7,TRBV6-5,TGTGCCAGCAGTTACTTCGCCGGAGGGCCTCCCTACGAGCAGTACTTC,CASSYFAGGPPYEQYF
NA,TRBD2,TRBJ2-3,TRBV15,TGTGCCACCAGCAGAGATCCTAGCGGGAGGGCTATATATACGCAGTATTTT,CATSRDPSGRAIYTQYF
NA,NA,TRBJ1-2,TRBV5-6,TGTGCCAGCAGCCCACGGACGGTCGGCTACACCTTC,CASSPRTVGYTF
NA,NA,TRBJ2-2,TRBV5-4,TGTGCCAGCAGCTTTAGAAGGAGAACGAACACCGGGGAGCTGTTTTTT,CASSFRRRTNTGELFF
NA,NA,TRBJ2-3,TRBV14,TGTGCCAGCAGCCGTAACCTCGTACCCATGGATACGCAGTATTTT,CASSRNLVPMDTQYF
NA,NA,TRBJ2-7,TRBV4-1,TGCGCCAGCAGCCAAGATTCAGGGGTCGGACAGTACTTC,CASSQDSGVGQYF
few,NA,TRBJ1-2,TRBV7-2,TGTGCCAGCAGCTTAGGCGGGCGGGGCATCTTC,CASSLGGRGIF
NA,TRBD1,TRBJ1-1,TRBV10-3,TGTGCCATCACTTCTGTACAGGGGATGAACACTGAAGCTTTCTTT,CAITSVQGMNTEAFF
NA,NA,TRBJ2-7,TRBV18,TGTGCCAGCTCACCACACAGGGAGTACGAGCAGTACTTC,CASSPHREYEQYF
few,TRBD2,TRBJ2-1,TRBV7-8,TGTGCCAGCAGCTTTAGCGGGGGCGCGAATGAGCAGTTCTTC,CASSFSGGANEQFF
few,TRBD2,TRBJ2-2,TRBV13,TGTGCCAGCAGCTTAGCGGTAGCGGGAATCGCGAACACCGGGGAGCTGTTTTTT,CASSLAVAGIANTGELFF
NA,TRBD1,TRBJ1-1,TRBV29-1,TGCAGCGTTGACCAGGGACAGACTTGGAACACTGAAGCTTTCTTT,CSVDQGQTWNTEAFF
NA,TRBD1,TRBJ1-5,TRBV11-2,TGTGCCAGCAGCGGACAGGGGAATCAGCCCCAGCATTTT,CASSGQGNQPQHF
NA,NA,TRBJ1-4,TRBV20-1,TGCAGTGCTAGAGGGGTTGGAAAGGTGTTTTTT,CSARGVGKVFF
NA,NA,TRBJ2-4,TRBV9,TGTGCCAGCAGCCCCCGCACAGGTGCAATCGCCAAAAACATTCAGTACTTC,CASSPRTGAIAKNIQYF
few,TRBD1,TRBJ2-3,TRBV6-1,TGTGCCAGCAGACCTGGACAGGGAGGCACAGATACGCAGTATTTT,CASRPGQGGTDTQYF
many,NA,TRBJ2-1,TRBV7-2,TGTGCCAGCAGCTTAGGCGGGTCATGGTACAATGAGCAGTTCTTC,CASSLGGSWYNEQFF